These 30 T cell receptor beta chains came from one sample sequenced in a study of metastatic and nonmetastatic thyroid tumors. Every patient was untreated before thyroid surgery. TCRdb reassembled clones from the PCR reads with MiXCR. The data hold tens of thousands of clones, with roughly 3.7% observed a single time. The sample consisted of blood. These receptors came from a female donor with papillary thyroid cancer or a benign thyroid nodule (not recorded which). Some clones in this sample may be carry-over from other donors' samples.

This clone came up many times. The V and J genes are TRBV2 and TRBJ2-3, with 12 bases aligning to TRBD2. The CDR3 runs to 15 residues. Germline V gene lookup returns CDR1 SNHLY and CDR2 FYNNEI. Unmatched junction bases numbered 4, after V lost 3 bases and J lost 6 bases. The CDR3 DNA reads TGTGCCAGCAGTGAGCTAGCGGGAGGGCTTGATACGCAGTATTTT. It specifies CASSELAGGLDTQYF.

By share, this clone counts as medium-sized. CDR3 in amino acids: CASSLRGGELFF. The DNA for the CDR3 is TGTGCCAGCAGTTTAAGGGGGGGGGAGCTGTTTTTT. This rearrangement joins TRBV27 to TRBJ2-2; possible D gene TRBD1, 6 bases. The CDR3 runs 12 residues. Trimming pared 2 bases from V and 8 bases from J, leaving 6 bases between. Germline-derived CDR1 and CDR2 are MNHEY and SMNVEV (reference sequence).

Many counts were recorded for this clone. V and J are TRBV19 and TRBJ2-5; D uncertain. Germline V gives CDR1 LNHDA, CDR2 SQIVND (reference sequence). Trimming shortened V by 6 bases and J by 1 base, and 12 bases separated the two germline ends. The CDR3 covers 14 residues. The CDR3 DNA follows: TGTGCCAGTAGAACGGCAGACTCCCAAGAGACCCAGTACTTC. Translating it yields CASRTADSQETQYF.

This clone showed up many times. V usage is TRBV6-1 and J usage is TRBJ2-1; D uncertain. Deletions cut 8 bases from V and 6 bases from J, with 17 bases between. Germline CDR1 and CDR2: MNHNS and SASEGT. The CDR3 extends over 14 amino acids. Written as DNA, the CDR3 is TGTGCCAGCGCCCTCTCTAATTGGGGCAATGAGCAGTTCTTC. Translating it yields CASALSNWGNEQFF.

The V and J genes are TRBV5-6 and TRBJ2-1, with unresolved D. In germline, CDR1 is SGHDT, CDR2 YYEEEE. The CDR3 is 15 amino acids. V dropped 1 base and J dropped 4 bases, with 12 bases sitting between them. CDR3 region: CASSLWIGGYNEQFF. DNA for the CDR3: TGTGCCAGCAGCTTGTGGATCGGTGGGTACAATGAGCAGTTCTTC.

By share of the sample, this clone is medium-sized. The chain joins TRBV28 to TRBJ2-7, with D perhaps TRBD1 (6 bases). V was clipped by 2 bases and J by 3 bases, with 17 bases between them. This CDR3 spans 16 amino acids. Germline CDR1 is MDHEN and CDR2 is SYDVKM. CDR3 coding DNA: TGTGCCAGCAGTTTACCCACAGGGTTGGTAGGCTACGAGCAGTACTTC. Translation gives CASSLPTGLVGYEQYF.

On this clone: Other nucleotide sequences from this sample produce the same CDR3. The V and J genes are TRBV28 and TRBJ2-2; a weak D match, TRBD1 (6 bases). Germline-derived CDR1 and CDR2 are MDHEN and SYDVKM. This CDR3 has 13 residues. The V and J ends lost 6 bases and 14 bases respectively, with 19 bases between them. CDR3 sequence: CASSGGDTGELFF. In nucleotides, the CDR3 is TGTGCCAGCAGCGGTGGGGACACCGGCGAACTGTTTTTT.

This clone was detected many times. The chain uses TRBV5-1 and TRBJ2-7, with D tentatively TRBD2 (6 bases). V lost 2 bases to trimming and J lost 1 base, with 16 bases between them. Looked up from germline, CDR1 is SGHRS and CDR2 is YFSETQ. CDR3 length: 16 residues. This CDR3 reads CASSLGGAAPSYEQYF. CDR3 nucleotides: TGCGCCAGCAGCTTAGGAGGGGCGGCACCATCCTACGAGCAGTACTTC.

This chain joins TRBV20-1 and TRBJ2-2, with D perhaps TRBD1 (5 bases). The germline V gene encodes CDR1 DFQATT and CDR2 SNEGSKA (reference sequence). V lost 3 bases and J 4 bases, leaving 12 bases between the germline ends. The CDR3 is 14 residues long. As DNA, the CDR3 is TGCAGTGCTAGGAGCAGGGCGAGCACCGGGGAGCTGTTTTTT. Protein product: CSARSRASTGELFF.

The chain carries TRBV20-1 and TRBJ2-2; 9 bases are a match to TRBD2. The V segment lost 0 bases and the J segment 1 base; nucleotides outside the gene matches: 6. CDR3 length: 17 residues. Germline CDR1 is DFQATT and CDR2 is SNEGSKA (reference sequence). CDR3 protein: CSARDWASGVNTGELFF. The CDR3 nucleotides are TGCAGTGCTAGAGATTGGGCTAGCGGGGTGAACACCGGGGAGCTGTTTTTT.

This clone was detected ten times or more. The gene calls are TRBV7-4 and TRBJ2-7; possible D gene TRBD1, 6 bases. V was trimmed by 5 bases and J by 4 bases, leaving 12 bases between them. Per germline, CDR1 SGHVT and CDR2 SQSDAQ. CDR3 size: 13 residues. CDR3 in amino acids: CASSPRTVYEQYF. CDR3 DNA: TGTGCCAGCAGCCCCCGGACAGTTTACGAGCAGTACTTC.

This clone was seen at least ten times. CDR3 sequence (DNA): TGTGCCAGCAGTGAAGGGGAATGGGACAGGGGGCTTTACAATGAGCAGTTCTTC. Its translation is CASSEGEWDRGLYNEQFF. The V and J genes are TRBV2 and TRBJ2-1, with 12 positions matching TRBD1. Per germline, CDR1 SNHLY and CDR2 FYNNEI. The CDR3 is 18 residues long. Trimming took 1 base from V and 4 from J; bases not matched to a gene: 8.

This clone was counted many times. CDR3 sequence: CASSRGRSTDTQYF. DNA of the CDR3: TGTGCCAGCAGTCGCGGGAGGAGCACAGATACGCAGTATTTT. This chain links TRBV2 with TRBJ2-3, with TRBD2 identical over 8 bases. The CDR3 sequence is 14 residues long. V was clipped by 5 bases and J by 0 bases; unmatched bases: 1. Per germline, CDR1 SNHLY and CDR2 FYNNEI.

This clone came up many times. This sequence may be a read error, since a much larger clone differs from it by one base. This rearrangement joins TRBV3-1 to TRBJ2-7; D remains unclear. Germline V gene lookup returns CDR1 LGHDT and CDR2 YNNKEL (reference sequence). The CDR3 is made up of 12 amino acids. CDR3 sequence (DNA): TGTGCCAGCAACCAAGATGAAGGGGAGCAGTACTTC. This codes for CASNQDEGEQYF.

This clone was counted many times. The chain couples TRBV10-1 to TRBJ2-7; 8 bases match TRBD1. V dropped 6 bases and J dropped 2; count of bases not matched to a gene: 9. CDR1 WNHNN and CDR2 SYGVQD come from the germline V gene (reference sequence). The CDR3 totals 15 residues. In DNA, the CDR3 is TGCGCCAGCAGACGCAGGGGGGACAGGACCTACGAGCAGTACTTC. Translated: CASRRRGDRTYEQYF.

This clone was seen many times. The chain links TRBV10-2 to TRBJ2-7, with 7 bases matching TRBD1. The length of the CDR3 is 13 residues. Germline CDR1 WSHSY, CDR2 SAAADI. Trimming removed 10 bases from V and 0 bases from J; junction bases left unmatched: 6. The DNA for the CDR3 is TGCGCCACCCTCGGGACAGACTCCTACGAGCAGTACTTC. It codes for CATLGTDSYEQYF.

This clone is deemed medium-sized (0.01 to 0.1%). The rearrangement joins TRBV6-2 or TRBV6-3 to TRBJ2-1; TRBD1 matches at 9 bases. V was clipped by 6 bases and J by 7 bases; unmatched bases: 7. Looked up from germline, CDR1 is MNHEY and CDR2 is SVGEGT. CDR3 size: 14 residues. The CDR3 DNA reads as TGTGCCAGCAGAGGGGGTGGGACAGGGAATGAGCAGTTCTTC. This translates into CASRGGGTGNEQFF.

The chain employs TRBV6-1 and TRBJ2-2, with D tentatively TRBD1 (6 bases). CDR3 length: 13 amino acids. V was trimmed by 4 bases and J by 7 bases, leaving 10 bases between them. The germline V gene has CDR1 MNHNS and CDR2 SASEGT. Here the CDR3 DNA reads TGTGCCAGCAGTGGAACAGGGTTCGGGGAGCTGTTTTTT. Encoded protein: CASSGTGFGELFF.

Judged by abundance, this clone is medium-sized. The chain uses TRBV28 and TRBJ2-6; D unresolved. The V gene lost 6 bases and the J gene lost 4 bases, with 10 bases spanning the gap. The CDR3 runs 14 residues. Germline CDR1 is MDHEN and CDR2 is SYDVKM. The CDR3 is CASRRVGGANVLTF. CDR3 nucleotide sequence: TGTGCCAGCAGACGGGTTGGAGGGGCCAACGTCCTGACTTTC.

This clone was seen at least ten times. The V and J genes are TRBV30 and TRBJ2-3; the D gene is possibly TRBD2 (7 bases). Trimming left V 5 bases short and J 2 bases short, with 17 bases between. CDR1 is GTSNPN, CDR2 SVGIG, per germline (reference sequence). The CDR3 consists of 15 residues. The CDR3 DNA reads as TGTGCCTGGGCTAGCGGCGCAGGGGTCACAGATACGCAGTATTTT. Amino acids: CAWASGAGVTDTQYF.

The sample holds a few counts of this clone. This chain connects TRBV24-1 to TRBJ1-1; D call uncertain. The CDR3 covers 10 residues. The germline gives CDR1 KGHDR, CDR2 SFDVKD. With 8 bases removed from V and 7 bases from J, the gap between germline ends came to 7 bases. The CDR3 bases are TGTGCCACCAAAAATAGTGAAGCTTTCTTT. Protein: CATKNSEAFF.

This clone was detected ten times or more. This sequence joins TRBV9 and TRBJ2-2, with D possibly TRBD2 on 5 matching bases. The CDR3 extends over 13 amino acids. Germline CDR1 and CDR2: SGDLS and YYNGEE. V gave up 9 bases and J gave up 6 bases, with 15 bases separating them. The CDR3 coding sequence is TGTGCCACCGGTGGAGTGGGAGCCGGGGAGCTGTTTTTT. It codes for CATGGVGAGELFF.

The chain is built from TRBV7-9 and TRBJ2-7; no clear D. CDR3 length: 11 residues. Trimming cost V 0 bases and J 6 bases, with 3 bases left between them. Germline CDR1 is SEHNR and CDR2 is FQNEAQ (reference sequence). CDR3 sequence reads: CASSLAIEQYF. The CDR3 region has the DNA TGTGCCAGCAGCTTAGCGATCGAGCAGTACTTC.

This clone has just a few counts. V usage is TRBV6-1 and J usage is TRBJ2-3; D not resolved. This CDR3 spans 16 amino acids. Trimming left V 1 base short and J 6 bases short, with 17 bases between. The germline gives CDR1 MNHNS, CDR2 SASEGT. CDR3 region: CASSEGAYGSGDTQYF. CDR3 sequence (DNA): TGTGCCAGCAGTGAAGGGGCATACGGCAGTGGTGATACGCAGTATTTT.

This clone was detected many times. This rearrangement joins TRBV6-2 or TRBV6-3 to TRBJ1-3; D not resolved. This CDR3 contains 13 residues. V shed 6 bases and J shed 0 bases, with 6 bases lying between them. Per the germline V gene, CDR1 is MNHEY and CDR2 is SVGEGT. The CDR3, as DNA: TGTGCCAGCAGCCTCGCCTCTGGAAACACCATATATTTT. It yields the protein CASSLASGNTIYF.

The chain has TRBV28 and TRBJ1-1, with D unclear. TRBJ2-1 matches the DNA end more closely, so the J call is doubtful. The V gene's germline CDR1 is MDHEN and CDR2 SYDVKM. The CDR3 is made up of 11 amino acids. The CDR3 loop reads CASSIGYEQFF. CDR3 bases: TGTGCCAGCAGTATCGGGTACGAGCAGTTCTTC.

This clone was counted ten times or more. This specimen includes other DNA sequences encoding the same CDR3. The J gene is TRBJ2-1, the V gene TRBV2; D is possibly TRBD2 (6 bases). CDR1 is SNHLY, CDR2 FYNNEI, per germline. V dropped 3 bases and J dropped 4 bases, with 16 bases sitting between them. The CDR3 contains 16 residues. This CDR3 is CASSDGKRVIYNEQFF. The CDR3 region has the DNA TGTGCCAGCAGTGATGGGAAGCGGGTAATATACAATGAGCAGTTCTTC.

The chain combines TRBV7-9 with TRBJ2-2, with D possibly being TRBD2 (6 bases). Germline CDR1 SEHNR, CDR2 FQNEAQ (reference sequence). This CDR3 contains 16 residues. V was shortened by 5 bases and J by 3 bases, with 16 bases between the two germline ends. The CDR3 reads CASSHTPGLHTGELFF. CDR3 nucleotide sequence: TGTGCCAGCAGCCATACTCCGGGACTCCACACCGGGGAGCTGTTTTTT.

This clone was seen many times. V and J are TRBV19 and TRBJ2-3; D unclear. The V and J ends lost 8 bases and 1 base respectively, with 13 bases between them. CDR1 LNHDA and CDR2 SQIVND come from the germline V gene (reference sequence). The CDR3 is made up of 14 amino acids. CDR3 sequence reads: CASFSFGRTDTQYF. CDR3 bases: TGTGCCAGTTTCTCCTTCGGGCGCACAGATACGCAGTATTTT.

This chain links TRBV6-1 with TRBJ2-7, with D perhaps TRBD2 (5 bases). V was cut by 4 bases and J by 4 bases, with 11 bases left in between. Germline V gene lookup returns CDR1 MNHNS and CDR2 SASEGT. The CDR3 has 13 residues. The CDR3 protein is CASSALGGYEQYF. Here the CDR3 DNA reads TGTGCCAGCAGTGCCCTGGGCGGGTACGAGCAGTACTTC.